Following are 23 T cell receptor beta chains from one sample sequenced in a study of T cells expressing NK-cell markers. From its re-call of the 5' RACE reads, TCRdb lists each CDR3 protein once, without DNA. The table lists about 440,000 distinct CDR3 sequences, with under 7.5% in the top ten. Material for sequencing was blood T cells: a sorted CD56 or NKG2C T cell subset, CD4+ or CD8+ T cells, or bulk PBMC T cells (not recorded which). The receptors were gathered from a woman aged 18-70 years in good health.

The chain carries TRBV19 and TRBJ2-3; TCRdb picks TRBD2, but there is no DNA to check that call. From germline, CDR1 is LNHDA and CDR2 SQIVND (reference sequence). The CDR3 extends over 19 amino acids. The CDR3 here is CASSPRDLGTSGEWDTQYF.

The V and J genes are TRBV27 and TRBJ2-7; the TCRdb call, TRBD2, lacks DNA for checking. The CDR3 extends over 13 amino acids. The germline CDR1 and CDR2 sequences are MNHEY and SMNVEV (reference sequence). The CDR3 reads CASSPTGRGEQYF.

The rearrangement links TRBV19 to TRBJ1-1. Germline-derived CDR1 and CDR2 are LNHDA and SQIVND (reference sequence). The CDR3 spans 13 residues. The CDR3 sequence: CASSIGVGTEAFF.

This CDR3 reads CASSSLRYSYNEQFF. The chain carries TRBV7-9 and TRBJ2-1. This CDR3 is 15 amino acids long. The V gene's germline CDR1 is SEHNR and CDR2 FQNEAQ (reference sequence).

The chain links TRBV12-3 or TRBV12-4 to TRBJ2-1; TCRdb designates TRBD1, a call that cannot be tested without DNA. The CDR3 covers 13 residues. CDR3 residues: CASSTPDYNEQFF.

The chain recombines TRBV6-2 or TRBV6-3 with TRBJ2-5; TCRdb selects TRBD2, and the lack of DNA leaves this call unchecked. Germline V CDR1 and CDR2: MNHEY, SVGEGT. The CDR3 loop spans 13 amino acids. CDR3 sequence: CASRALYWETQYF.

V is TRBV7-3 and J is TRBJ2-3; TCRdb's assignment of TRBD1 cannot be checked, as there is no DNA. The CDR3 covers 14 residues. CDR1 SGHTA and CDR2 FQGTGA come from the germline V gene. CDR3 in amino acids: CASSMTGGGDTQYF.

The gene calls are TRBV12-5 and TRBJ2-1; TCRdb's D call of TRBD2 is untestable without DNA. In germline, CDR1 is LGHNT, CDR2 FRNRAP. This CDR3 region has 18 residues. The CDR3 sequence: CASALLAGGLLSYNEQFF.

The rearrangement uses TRBV19 and TRBJ1-4. The CDR3 is made up of 15 amino acids. Germline V gene sequence: CDR1 LNHDA, CDR2 SQIVND (reference sequence). The CDR3 sequence: CASSISIATNEKLFF.

The V and J genes are TRBV6-1 and TRBJ1-1; as DNA is missing, the TRBD1 call by TCRdb cannot be tested. The CDR3 is made up of 13 amino acids. Germline V lookup: CDR1 MNHNS, CDR2 SASEGT. CDR3 sequence: CASREQGATEAFF.

J is TRBJ2-1 and V is TRBV11-3; TCRdb gives TRBD2 as the D gene, but with no DNA this cannot be confirmed. Germline lookup yields CDR1 SGHNT and CDR2 YENEEA. The CDR3 is 15 amino acids. CDR3 loop: CASSILAGGFNEQFF.

The gene calls are TRBV20-1 and TRBJ2-7; TCRdb picks TRBD2, but there is no DNA to check that call. Germline V gives CDR1 DFQATT, CDR2 SNEGSKA (reference sequence). The CDR3 spans 14 residues. The CDR3 sequence is CSARLASEPYEQYF.

The V call is TRBV5-1, the J call TRBJ1-2. CDR1 is SGHRS, CDR2 YFSETQ, per germline. The CDR3 consists of 15 residues. This CDR3 reads CASSRESGLYYGYTF.

The chain carries TRBV29-1 and TRBJ2-5; absent DNA, TCRdb's TRBD1 call cannot be checked. CDR3 length equals 14 residues. Per the germline V gene, CDR1 is SQVTM and CDR2 is ANQGSEA. The CDR3 is CSVGKDRVGETQYF.

The CDR3 is CSAAGTRIDEQYF. The chain joins TRBV20-1 to TRBJ2-7; TCRdb's D call of TRBD2 is untestable without DNA. CDR3 length equals 13 residues. Looked up from germline, CDR1 is DFQATT and CDR2 is SNEGSKA (reference sequence).

The rearrangement uses TRBV12-3 or TRBV12-4 and TRBJ1-1. This CDR3 has 14 amino acids. CDR3 residues: CASRQSTLNTEAFF.

The chain uses TRBV4-3 and TRBJ2-2; there is no DNA to check the TCRdb D call of TRBD2. This CDR3 contains 17 residues. Germline values: CDR1 LGHNA, CDR2 YSLEER. CDR3 region: CASSQDFLAAVTGELFF.

This chain uses TRBV4-3 with TRBJ2-2. Per the germline V gene, CDR1 is LGHNA and CDR2 is YSLEER. This CDR3 contains 15 residues. CDR3 region: CASSPPQGMPGELFF.

The chain links TRBV29-1 to TRBJ1-1. The CDR3 covers 13 residues. Germline V CDR1 and CDR2: SQVTM, ANQGSEA. The CDR3 loop reads CSVVLGFNTEAFF.

The CDR3 loop is CASSQGAEAQYF. V is TRBV3-1 and J is TRBJ2-3; the TCRdb D gene call, TRBD2, has no DNA to confirm it. Germline V gene sequence: CDR1 LGHDT, CDR2 YNNKEL (reference sequence). The CDR3 extends over 12 amino acids.

V gene TRBV20-1 combines with J gene TRBJ2-6; the TCRdb call, TRBD1, lacks DNA for checking. In germline, CDR1 is DFQATT, CDR2 SNEGSKA (reference sequence). The CDR3 is made up of 15 amino acids. The CDR3 loop reads CSALDSISGANVLTF.

The CDR3 spells CASSPRTSPDTQYF. V gene TRBV11-2 combines with J gene TRBJ2-3; checking the TCRdb D call of TRBD1 is not possible without DNA. In germline, CDR1 is SGHAT, CDR2 FQNNGV. The CDR3 runs to 14 residues.

V is TRBV7-2 and J is TRBJ1-3; TCRdb's D gene call, TRBD1, goes unchecked for lack of DNA. CDR1 and CDR2 (germline): SGHTA, FQGNSA. There are 16 residues in the CDR3. CDR3 loop: CASSSGTPVIGNTIYF.